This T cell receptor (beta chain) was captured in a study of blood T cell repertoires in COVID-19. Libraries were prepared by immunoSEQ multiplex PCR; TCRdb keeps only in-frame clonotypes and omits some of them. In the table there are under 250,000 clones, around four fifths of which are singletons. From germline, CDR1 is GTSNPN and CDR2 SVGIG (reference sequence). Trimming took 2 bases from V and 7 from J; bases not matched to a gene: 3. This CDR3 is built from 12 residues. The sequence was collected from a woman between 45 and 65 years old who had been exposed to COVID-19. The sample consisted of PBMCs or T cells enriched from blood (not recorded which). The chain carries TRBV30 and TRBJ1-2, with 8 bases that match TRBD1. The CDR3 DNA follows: TGTGCCTGGAGTCCAACAGGGGGTGGCTACACCTTC. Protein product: CAWSPTGGGYTF. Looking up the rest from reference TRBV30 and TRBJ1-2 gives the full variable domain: SQTIHQWPATLVQPVGSPLSLECTVEGTSNPNLYWYRQAAGRGLQLLFYSVGIGQISSEVPQNLSASRPQDRQFILSSKKLLLSDSGFYLCAWSPTGGGYTFGSGTRLTVV.